What follows are 16 T cell receptor beta chains derived from one specimen sequenced in a study of cytomegalovirus exposure and HLA in healthy donors. This PCR relied on a set of 60 Vbeta primers and 13 Jbeta primers. Profiled with immunoSEQ multiplex PCR; TCRdb holds only in-frame clones, not every one. The sample consists of fewer than 200,000 clones, around 80% of them appearing once. Specimen: PBMCs. These receptors all stem from a woman aged 50 to 65 in good health and CMV-seropositive.

V gene TRBV29-1 combines with J gene TRBJ1-1; 7 bases are shared with TRBD1. This CDR3 is 12 amino acids long. Germline V CDR1 and CDR2: SQVTM, ANQGSEA. V trimming: 5 bases; J trimming: 4 bases; junction bases outside the gene matches: 4. CDR3 sequence: CSVTQGPTEAFF. The CDR3 DNA is TGCAGCGTTACACAGGGGCCCACTGAAGCTTTCTTT.

The J gene is TRBJ2-3, the V gene TRBV30; TRBD1 matches 8 bases. This CDR3 spans 12 amino acids. Germline CDR1 is GTSNPN and CDR2 is SVGIG (reference sequence). V dropped 5 bases and J dropped 7; count of bases not matched to a gene: 5. This chain's CDR3 is CAWQTGANTQYF. For the CDR3, the DNA is TGTGCCTGGCAGACAGGGGCAAATACGCAGTATTTT.

Regarding this clone: Distinct nucleotide sequences in the sample also encode this CDR3. V gene TRBV15 combines with J gene TRBJ2-2; the match to TRBD2 covers 9 bases. Per germline, CDR1 LNHNV and CDR2 YYDKDF (reference sequence). J gave up 5 bases and V 5 bases, and 21 bases lay outside the gene matches. The CDR3 sequence is 20 residues long. The CDR3 DNA sequence: TGTGCCACCAGCCCCAGGGGCCTTGCTACTAGCGGGTCCCTTACCGGGGAGCTGTTTTTT. Translation gives CATSPRGLATSGSLTGELFF.

The CDR3 here is CASSPSGAPRDNQPQHF. For the CDR3, the DNA is TGTGCCAGCAGCCCAAGCGGGGCCCCTCGGGACAATCAGCCCCAGCATTTT. The chain links TRBV28 to TRBJ1-5, with a tentative D call TRBD1 (5 bases). This CDR3 spans 17 amino acids. From germline, CDR1 is MDHEN and CDR2 SYDVKM. V was cut by 6 bases and J by 3 bases, with 21 bases left in between.

The chain recombines TRBV18 with TRBJ2-1; a possible D gene is TRBD1 (5 bases). The CDR3 spans 15 residues. Between the trimmed V and J ends, which lost 3 bases and 11 bases, there was a span of 20 bases. Germline CDR1 KGHSH, CDR2 LQKENI. The chain's CDR3 is CASSPSAGPAMKQFF. CDR3 bases: TGTGCCAGCTCACCCAGCGCAGGGCCCGCAATGAAGCAGTTCTTC. Full variable domain (outside the CDR3, taken from reference TRBV18 and TRBJ2-1): NAGVMQNPRHLVRRRGQEARLRCSPMKGHSHVYWYRQLPEEGLKFMVYLQKENIIDESGMPKERFSAEFPKEGPSILRIQQVVRGDSAAYFCASSPSAGPAMKQFFGPGTRLTVL.

The chain uses TRBV9 and TRBJ2-6, with no clear D. Germline V lookup: CDR1 SGDLS, CDR2 YYNGEE. The V and J ends lost 8 bases and 4 bases respectively, with 10 bases between them. The CDR3 totals 13 residues. The CDR3 coding sequence is TGTGCCAGTAGTCAATCCGGGGCCAACGTCCTGACTTTC. Its translation: CASSQSGANVLTF.

The V and J genes are TRBV30 and TRBJ1-2; tentatively, D is TRBD1 (5 bases). CDR1 GTSNPN and CDR2 SVGIG come from the germline V gene (reference sequence). V lost 4 bases and J lost 5, with 17 bases in between. CDR3 length: 14 residues. In DNA form, the CDR3 reads TGTGCCTGGAACCGCGGGGCAGTGAATTATGGCTACACCTTC. It translates to CAWNRGAVNYGYTF.

The chain couples TRBV30 to TRBJ2-7, with D unresolved. Germline V gene data show CDR1 as GTSNPN and CDR2 as SVGIG (reference sequence). The CDR3 has 14 residues. Trimming removed 0 bases from V and 0 bases from J, with 9 bases in between. The CDR3 is CAWSVGPLSYEQYF. The CDR3 nucleotides read TGTGCCTGGAGTGTTGGGCCCCTCTCCTACGAGCAGTACTTC.

The chain is built from TRBV5-1 and TRBJ2-7; tentatively, D is TRBD2 (6 bases). Trimming removed 6 bases from V and 0 bases from J, with 10 bases in between. The germline V gene has CDR1 SGHRS and CDR2 YFSETQ. The CDR3 is 13 residues long. CDR3 sequence: CASTGVSSYEQYF. The CDR3 DNA is TGCGCCAGCACGGGGGTAAGCTCCTACGAGCAGTACTTC.

This clone was observed once. This chain uses TRBV7-2 with TRBJ1-5; 8 nucleotides agree with TRBD1. This CDR3 region has 15 residues. After removal of 1 base from V and 7 bases from J, the junction contained 6 bases not matched to a gene. The V gene's germline CDR1 is SGHTA and CDR2 FQGNSA. The CDR3 spells CASSLGPGGRQPQHF. CDR3 sequence (DNA): TGTGCCAGCAGCTTAGGTCCAGGGGGCAGACAGCCCCAGCATTTT.

This clone has only a few counts. The chain is built from TRBV6-5 and TRBJ2-1; D may be TRBD1 (5 bases). This CDR3 spans 15 amino acids. Germline V gene lookup returns CDR1 MNHEY and CDR2 SVGAGI. Trimming removed 8 bases from V and 10 bases from J, with 24 bases in between. DNA of the CDR3: TGTGCCAGCCAGGGTAGGGGCCGCCACGGAATGGAGCAGTTCTTC. Protein sequence: CASQGRGRHGMEQFF.

The gene calls are TRBV2 and TRBJ2-3; 10 nucleotides align to TRBD2. The V gene's germline CDR1 is SNHLY and CDR2 FYNNEI. With 8 bases clipped from V and 0 bases from J, the junction kept 17 bases outside the gene matches. CDR3 length equals 19 residues. The DNA of the CDR3 is TGTGCCAGCCGACGGGCAAGCGGGGGGGCCCCCCCTAGCACAGATACGCAGTATTTT. Translating gives CASRRASGGAPPSTDTQYF.

The chain recombines TRBV29-1 with TRBJ1-1, with a weak D call TRBD1 (5 bases). Germline V gives CDR1 SQVTM, CDR2 ANQGSEA. The CDR3 runs to 14 residues. V was shortened by 7 bases and J by 1 base, with 16 bases between the two germline ends. The chain's CDR3 is CSGAQARANTEAFF. CDR3 nucleotide sequence: TGCAGCGGTGCACAAGCCAGGGCGAACACTGAAGCTTTCTTT.

V and J are TRBV5-6 and TRBJ1-5; 7 nucleotides match TRBD1. This CDR3 is built from 16 residues. J was trimmed by 4 bases and V by 2 bases; bases with no gene match: 9. Germline V gene sequence: CDR1 SGHDT, CDR2 YYEEEE. In DNA form, the CDR3 reads TGTGCCAGCAGCTTAGCGACAGGGCACCTAAATCAGCCCCAGCATTTT. This translates into CASSLATGHLNQPQHF.

The chain joins TRBV15 to TRBJ2-7; TRBD1 is a possible D gene (6 bases). The CDR3 contains 16 residues. Germline V gene lookup returns CDR1 LNHNV and CDR2 YYDKDF (reference sequence). Trimming cost V 5 bases and J 2 bases, with 19 bases left between them. The CDR3 sequence is CATSPDEDSPPYEQYF. The CDR3 DNA reads TGTGCCACCAGCCCTGACGAGGACAGCCCTCCCTACGAGCAGTACTTC.

In this sample, this clone turned up once. The rearrangement uses TRBV11-1 and TRBJ2-5, with D possibly TRBD2 on 7 matching bases. CDR3 length equals 15 residues. V was cut by 5 bases and J by 3 bases, with 16 bases left in between. Germline V gene lookup returns CDR1 SGHAT and CDR2 FQDESV (reference sequence). The CDR3 loop is CASSPGGAVEETQYF. The CDR3 DNA follows: TGTGCCAGCAGCCCTGGGGGGGCAGTAGAAGAGACCCAGTACTTC.